Below, 12 T cell receptor beta chains from the same sample are listed, as sequenced in a study of cytomegalovirus exposure and HLA in healthy donors. The PCR made use of 60 Vbeta and 13 Jbeta primers. The data were produced by immunoSEQ multiplex PCR, yet TCRdb's version contains in-frame clones alone and is incomplete. In the table there are a few hundred thousand clones, around 90% of which are singletons. The specimen was PBMCs. These receptors all come from a girl aged 2 to 9 in good health and CMV-seronegative.

The chain has TRBV6-5 and TRBJ2-5; TRBD1 matches 7 bases. The trim removed 6 bases at V and 1 base at J, leaving 8 bases unmatched. Germline CDR1 reads MNHEY; CDR2 reads SVGAGI. This CDR3 region has 15 residues. The CDR3 sequence is CASSKGQSPQETQYF. CDR3 bases: TGTGCCAGCAGCAAGGGACAGTCTCCCCAAGAGACCCAGTACTTC.

The gene calls are TRBV4-1 and TRBJ1-2; D remains ambiguous. CDR1 and CDR2 from the germline V gene are MGHRA and YSYEKL. This CDR3 is built from 15 residues. V gave up 0 bases and J gave up 4 bases, with 12 bases separating them. The CDR3 DNA reads TGCGCCAGCAGCCAAGATCAGGCTCTGGGCTATGGCTACACCTTC. This gives the protein CASSQDQALGYGYTF.

The chain carries TRBV28 and TRBJ2-7; D call uncertain. Germline lookup yields CDR1 MDHEN and CDR2 SYDVKM. V lost 7 bases and J 5 bases, leaving 15 bases between the germline ends. The CDR3 extends over 13 amino acids. CDR3 in DNA: TGTGCCAGCACTGAGGCGATCGTCCACGAGCAGTACTTC. Translated: CASTEAIVHEQYF.

The chain couples TRBV6-1 to TRBJ2-3; D is unclear. Per the germline V gene, CDR1 is MNHNS and CDR2 is SASEGT. The CDR3 contains 15 residues. V was shortened by 2 bases and J by 2 bases, with 11 bases between the two germline ends. The CDR3 loop is CASSEHSRSTDTQYF. The CDR3 coding sequence is TGTGCCAGCAGTGAACACTCGCGGTCCACAGATACGCAGTATTTT.

This clone was picked up one time. Other DNA sequences from this sample encode an identical CDR3 as well. V is TRBV6-1 and J is TRBJ1-5, with D possibly matching TRBD1 (5 bases). Trimming removed 3 bases at V and 7 bases at J, with 10 bases between. The CDR3 length is 13 residues. Germline values: CDR1 MNHNS, CDR2 SASEGT. CDR3 in amino acids: CASSEGRVQPQHF. CDR3 coding DNA: TGTGCCAGCAGTGAGGGCAGGGTCCAGCCCCAGCATTTT.

This rearrangement joins TRBV5-1 to TRBJ1-4, with D possibly TRBD1 on 6 matching bases. V was trimmed by 0 bases and J by 4 bases, leaving 7 bases between them. Germline lookup yields CDR1 SGHRS and CDR2 YFSETQ. The CDR3 runs to 14 residues. The CDR3: CASSLEGDNEKLFF. The CDR3 nucleotides are TGCGCCAGCAGCTTGGAGGGGGATAATGAAAAACTGTTTTTT. Full variable domain (remainder filled in from reference TRBV5-1 and TRBJ1-4): KAGVTQTPRYLIKTRGQQVTLSCSPISGHRSVSWYQQTPGQGLQFLFEYFSETQRNKGNFPGRFSGRQFSNSRSEMNVSTLELGDSALYLCASSLEGDNEKLFFGSGTQLSVL.

This clone was picked up one time. The sample has other DNA sequences that encode this CDR3 too. The CDR3 is CASSERGQGSYGYTF. As DNA, the CDR3 is TGTGCCAGCAGTGAAAGGGGACAGGGTAGCTATGGCTACACCTTC. This chain uses TRBV6-1 with TRBJ1-2, with 9 bases aligning to TRBD1. The J segment lost 4 bases and the V segment lost 2 bases, leaving 5 bases of the junction unmatched. The CDR3 has 15 residues. From germline, CDR1 is MNHNS and CDR2 SASEGT.

The chain couples TRBV5-5 to TRBJ2-4; 15 bases align to TRBD2. The length of the CDR3 is 19 residues. Per germline, CDR1 SGHKS and CDR2 YYEKEE (reference sequence). With V trimmed by 5 bases and J by 3 bases, 12 bases remained unmatched. The CDR3 DNA sequence: TGTGCCAGCAGTTTCTGGACTAGCGGGGGGGCAAGGGTCAAAAACATTCAGTACTTC. Protein: CASSFWTSGGARVKNIQYF.

This clone showed up just once. The rearrangement links TRBV6-1 to TRBJ2-2, with D unclear. Trimming took off 5 bases at V and 5 bases at J, with 3 bases between the two ends. The CDR3 extends over 11 amino acids. Germline CDR1 and CDR2: MNHNS and SASEGT. CDR3 protein: CASSLTGELFF. The CDR3 DNA reads TGTGCCAGCAGTCTAACCGGGGAGCTGTTTTTT.

The CDR3 here is CASSLTSGSSYNEQFF. In nucleotides, the CDR3 is TGTGCCAGCAGCTTGACTAGCGGGAGCTCCTACAATGAGCAGTTCTTC. The V call is TRBV5-4, the J call TRBJ2-1, with 11 bases lining up with TRBD2. From germline, CDR1 is SGHNT and CDR2 YYREEE (reference sequence). The length of the CDR3 is 16 residues. The trim removed 1 base at V and 0 bases at J, leaving 0 bases unmatched.

The chain has TRBV6-1 and TRBJ1-1; D is uncertain. The V gene lost 4 bases and the J gene lost 4 bases, with 13 bases spanning the gap. Germline assignment: CDR1 MNHNS and CDR2 SASEGT. The CDR3 extends over 14 amino acids. CDR3: CASSAQVGGTEAFF. CDR3 bases: TGTGCCAGCAGTGCCCAAGTTGGAGGCACTGAAGCTTTCTTT.

The CDR3 region has the DNA TGTGCCAGCAGTTCCATGGGGCGGGGGGGTGGCGAGCAGTACTTC. Encoded protein: CASSSMGRGGGEQYF. The chain couples TRBV27 to TRBJ2-7, with TRBD2 matching 9 bases. V shed 4 bases and J 6 bases; nucleotides not matched to a gene: 10. CDR1 and CDR2 (germline): MNHEY, SMNVEV (reference sequence). This CDR3 region has 15 residues.